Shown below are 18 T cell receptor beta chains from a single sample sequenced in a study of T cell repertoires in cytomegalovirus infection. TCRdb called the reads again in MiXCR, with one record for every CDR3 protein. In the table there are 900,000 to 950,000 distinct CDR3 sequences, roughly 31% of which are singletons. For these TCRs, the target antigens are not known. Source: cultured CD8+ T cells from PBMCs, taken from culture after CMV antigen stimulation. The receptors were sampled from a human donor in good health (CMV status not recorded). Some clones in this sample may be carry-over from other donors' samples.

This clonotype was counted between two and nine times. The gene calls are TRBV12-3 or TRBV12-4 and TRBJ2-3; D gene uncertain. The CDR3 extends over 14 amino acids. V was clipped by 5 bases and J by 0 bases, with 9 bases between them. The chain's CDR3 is CASSRPSSTDTQYF. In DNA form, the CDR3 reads TGTGCCAGCAGTCGGCCCTCTAGCACAGATACGCAGTATTTT.

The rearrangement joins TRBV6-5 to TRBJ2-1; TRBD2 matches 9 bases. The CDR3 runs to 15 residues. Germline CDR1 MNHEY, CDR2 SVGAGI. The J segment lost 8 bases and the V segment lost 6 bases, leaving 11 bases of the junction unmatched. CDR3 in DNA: TGTGCCAGCAGCCCCTGGGGCGGGGGGGAGTATGAGCAGTTCTTC. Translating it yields CASSPWGGGEYEQFF.

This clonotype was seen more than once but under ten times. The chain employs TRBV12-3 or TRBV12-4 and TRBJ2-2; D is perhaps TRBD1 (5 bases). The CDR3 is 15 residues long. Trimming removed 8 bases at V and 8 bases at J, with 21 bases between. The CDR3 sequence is CASSSPPRAQGELFF. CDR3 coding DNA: TGTGCCAGCTCCTCCCCCCCCAGGGCCCAAGGGGAGCTGTTTTTT.

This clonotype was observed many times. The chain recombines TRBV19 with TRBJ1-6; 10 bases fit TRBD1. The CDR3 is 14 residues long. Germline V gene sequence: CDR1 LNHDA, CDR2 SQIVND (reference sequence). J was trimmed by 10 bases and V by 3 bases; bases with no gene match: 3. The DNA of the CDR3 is TGTGCCAGTAGTATGTCGACAGGGGGCTCACCCCTCCACTTT. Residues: CASSMSTGGSPLHF.

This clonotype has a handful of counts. CDR3: CASSSWGTEAFF. Here the CDR3 DNA reads TGTGCCAGTAGTTCGTGGGGGACTGAAGCTTTCTTT. V and J are TRBV19 and TRBJ1-1, with D possibly matching TRBD1 (5 bases). Germline assignment: CDR1 LNHDA and CDR2 SQIVND (reference sequence). V lost 5 bases, J lost 5 bases, and 9 bases lay in between. CDR3 length: 12 residues.

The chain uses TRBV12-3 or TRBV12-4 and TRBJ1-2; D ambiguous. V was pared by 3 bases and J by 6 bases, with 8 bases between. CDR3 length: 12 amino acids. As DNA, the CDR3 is TGTGCCAGCAGTTTTTCTATTGATGGCTACACCTTC. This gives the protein CASSFSIDGYTF.

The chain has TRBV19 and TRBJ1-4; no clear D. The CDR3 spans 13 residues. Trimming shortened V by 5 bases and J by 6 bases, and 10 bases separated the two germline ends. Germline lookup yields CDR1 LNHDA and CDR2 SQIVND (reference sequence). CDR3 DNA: TGTGCCAGTAGTTTAAGGGAGGATGAAAAACTGTTTTTT. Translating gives CASSLREDEKLFF. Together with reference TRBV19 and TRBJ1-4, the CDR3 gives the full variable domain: DGGITQSPKYLFRKEGQNVTLSCEQNLNHDAMYWYRQDPGQGLRLIYYSQIVNDFQKGDIAEGYSVSREKKESFPLTVTSAQKNPTAFYLCASSLREDEKLFFGSGTQLSVL.

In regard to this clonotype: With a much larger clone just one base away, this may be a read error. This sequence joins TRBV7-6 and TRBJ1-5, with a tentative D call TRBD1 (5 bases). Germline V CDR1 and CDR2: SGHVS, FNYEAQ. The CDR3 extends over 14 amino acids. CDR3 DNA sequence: TGTGCCAGCAGCGCAATAATGGATTTCGGGGCCCAGCAGTTT. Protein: CASSAIMDFGAQQF.

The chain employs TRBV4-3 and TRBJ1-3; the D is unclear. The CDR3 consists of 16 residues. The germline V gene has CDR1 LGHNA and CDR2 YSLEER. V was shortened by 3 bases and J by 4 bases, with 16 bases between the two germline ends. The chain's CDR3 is CASSQFPEGAGNTIYF. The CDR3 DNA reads TGCGCCAGCAGCCAGTTCCCCGAGGGTGCCGGAAACACCATATATTTT.

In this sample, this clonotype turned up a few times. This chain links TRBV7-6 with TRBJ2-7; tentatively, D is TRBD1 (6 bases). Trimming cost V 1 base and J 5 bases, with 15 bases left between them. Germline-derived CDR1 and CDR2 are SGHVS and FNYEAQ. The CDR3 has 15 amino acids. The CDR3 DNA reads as TGTGCCAGCAGCTTAGAGGGCAGGGGTGGCGACGAGCAGTACTTC. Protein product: CASSLEGRGGDEQYF.

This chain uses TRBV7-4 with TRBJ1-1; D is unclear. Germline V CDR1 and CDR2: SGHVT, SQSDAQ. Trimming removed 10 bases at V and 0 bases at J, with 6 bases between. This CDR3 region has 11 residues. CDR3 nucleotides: TGTGCCACCGGGATGAACACTGAAGCTTTCTTT. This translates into CATGMNTEAFF.

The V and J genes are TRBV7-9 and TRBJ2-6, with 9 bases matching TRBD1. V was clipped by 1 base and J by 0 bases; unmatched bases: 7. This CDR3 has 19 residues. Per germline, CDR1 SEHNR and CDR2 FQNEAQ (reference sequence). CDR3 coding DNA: TGTGCCAGCAGCTTAGGTCGACAGGGGGATATCTCTGGGGCCAACGTCCTGACTTTC. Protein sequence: CASSLGRQGDISGANVLTF.

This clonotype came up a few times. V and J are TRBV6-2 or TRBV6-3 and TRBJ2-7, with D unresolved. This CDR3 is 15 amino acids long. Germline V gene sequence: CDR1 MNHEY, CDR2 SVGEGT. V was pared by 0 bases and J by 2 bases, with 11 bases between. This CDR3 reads CASSYSPGRPYEQYV. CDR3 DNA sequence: TGTGCCAGCAGTTACTCACCCGGACGGCCCTACGAGCAGTACGTC.

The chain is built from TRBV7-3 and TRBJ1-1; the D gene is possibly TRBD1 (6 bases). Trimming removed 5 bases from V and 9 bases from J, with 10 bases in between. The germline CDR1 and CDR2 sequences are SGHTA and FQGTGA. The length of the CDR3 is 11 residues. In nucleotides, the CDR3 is TGTGCCAGCAGCAGGACAGACCAAGCTTTCTTT. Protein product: CASSRTDQAFF.

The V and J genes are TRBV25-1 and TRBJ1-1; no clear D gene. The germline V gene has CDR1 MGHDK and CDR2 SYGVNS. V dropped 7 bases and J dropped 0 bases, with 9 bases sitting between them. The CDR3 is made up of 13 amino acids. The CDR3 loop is CASTKFMNTEAFF. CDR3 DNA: TGTGCCAGCACTAAATTCATGAACACTGAAGCTTTCTTT.

The CDR3 loop is CASRFTTDTQYF. Here the CDR3 DNA reads TGTGCCAGCAGATTCACCACAGATACGCAGTATTTT. The rearrangement uses TRBV11-1 and TRBJ2-3; D remains ambiguous. V was cut by 6 bases and J by 2 bases, with 6 bases left in between. The germline CDR1 and CDR2 sequences are SGHAT and FQDESV (reference sequence). The CDR3 totals 12 residues.

The CDR3 protein is CASSMSGTANTEAFF. CDR3 sequence (DNA): TGTGCCAGTAGTATGTCCGGGACAGCGAACACTGAAGCTTTCTTT. This chain joins TRBV19 and TRBJ1-1; 7 bases line up with TRBD1. The junction had 5 bases not matched to a gene; V was cut back by 3 bases and J by 1 base. Germline V gives CDR1 LNHDA, CDR2 SQIVND (reference sequence). This CDR3 has 15 amino acids.

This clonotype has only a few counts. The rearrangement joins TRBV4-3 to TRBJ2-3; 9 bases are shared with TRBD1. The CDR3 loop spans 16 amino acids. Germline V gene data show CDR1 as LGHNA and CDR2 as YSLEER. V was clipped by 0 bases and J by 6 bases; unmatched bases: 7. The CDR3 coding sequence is TGCGCCAGCAGCCAAGATCGGGGACAGGGAATTGATACGCAGTATTTT. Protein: CASSQDRGQGIDTQYF.